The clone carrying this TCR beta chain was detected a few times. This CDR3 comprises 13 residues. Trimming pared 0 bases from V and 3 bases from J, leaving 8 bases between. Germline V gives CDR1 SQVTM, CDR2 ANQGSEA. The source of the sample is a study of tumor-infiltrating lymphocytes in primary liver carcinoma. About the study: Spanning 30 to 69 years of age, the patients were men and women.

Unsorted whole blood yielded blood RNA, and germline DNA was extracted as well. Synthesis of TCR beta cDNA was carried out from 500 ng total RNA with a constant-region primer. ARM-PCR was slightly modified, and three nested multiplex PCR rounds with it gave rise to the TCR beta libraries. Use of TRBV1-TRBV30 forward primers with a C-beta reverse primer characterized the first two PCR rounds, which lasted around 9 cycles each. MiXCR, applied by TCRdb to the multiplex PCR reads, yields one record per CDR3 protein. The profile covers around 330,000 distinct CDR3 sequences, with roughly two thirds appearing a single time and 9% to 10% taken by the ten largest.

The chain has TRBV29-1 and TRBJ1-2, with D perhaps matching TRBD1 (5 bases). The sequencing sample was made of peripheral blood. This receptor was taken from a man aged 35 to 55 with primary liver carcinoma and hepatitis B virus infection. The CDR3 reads CSVEEGDDYGYTF. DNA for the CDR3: TGCAGCGTTGAAGAAGGGGATGACTATGGCTACACCTTC.